Below are 17 T cell receptor beta chains sequenced from a single sample in a study of CD8+CD57+ T cells in acquired aplastic anemia. Profiling of TCR beta VDJ combinations and CDR3 sequences used genomic DNA as template. Using its own MiXCR run on the reads, TCRdb lists one record per CDR3 protein. Found here are about 62,000 distinct CDR3 sequences, less than 65% of them singletons; the top ten hold roughly 2.5%. The sample taken for sequencing was sorted CD4+, CD8+, or CD8+CD57+ T cells (not recorded which) from PBMCs. These receptors were taken from a human donor in good health, serving as a control.

As to this clonotype: One base away lies a much larger clone, so this may be a sequencing read error. The chain links TRBV10-3 to TRBJ2-3; 8 bases are shared with TRBD1. The CDR3 spans 16 residues. The V gene's germline CDR1 is ENHRY and CDR2 SYGVKD. J lost 0 bases, V lost 5 bases, and 7 bases had no gene match. Here the CDR3 reads CAISLYWTGSTDTQYF. CDR3 coding DNA: TGTGCCATCAGTTTATACTGGACAGGGAGCACAGATACGCAGTATTTT.

The CDR3 sequence is CSARGHPTYEQYF. CDR3 sequence (DNA): TGCAGTGCTAGAGGACACCCAACCTACGAGCAGTACTTC. This rearrangement joins TRBV20-1 to TRBJ2-7; no definite D call. V shed 1 base and J shed 2 bases, with 9 bases lying between them. CDR1 DFQATT and CDR2 SNEGSKA come from the germline V gene (reference sequence). The CDR3 sequence is 13 residues long.

Ten or more counts support this clonotype. The chain is built from TRBV24-1 and TRBJ2-6; D remains unclear. The CDR3 contains 16 residues. The V end lost 4 bases, the J end lost 4 bases, and 13 bases lay between the germline ends. CDR1 KGHDR and CDR2 SFDVKD come from the germline V gene. The CDR3 DNA is TGTGCCACCAGTGACCGACGGTCTCTGGGGGCCAACGTCCTGACTTTC. Protein product: CATSDRRSLGANVLTF.

The chain combines TRBV7-9 with TRBJ2-3; no clear D. The CDR3 has 13 amino acids. Trimming took 2 bases from V and 4 from J, leaving 7 bases between them. CDR1 SEHNR and CDR2 FQNEAQ come from the germline V gene (reference sequence). The CDR3 spells CASSLPVSDTQYF. In DNA, the CDR3 is TGTGCCAGCAGCTTACCAGTTTCAGATACGCAGTATTTT.

The chain links TRBV9 to TRBJ1-2, with 7 bases fitting TRBD1. Germline V gene data show CDR1 as SGDLS and CDR2 as YYNGEE. The ends lost 3 bases at V and 0 bases at J; junction bases unmatched: 5. The CDR3 is 15 amino acids. Here the CDR3 DNA reads TGTGCCAGCAGCGGACAGGGACTAGCTAACTATGGCTACACCTTC. It encodes CASSGQGLANYGYTF.

The chain joins TRBV9 to TRBJ1-2; 9 nucleotides align to TRBD1. The CDR3 is 15 amino acids. V gave up 2 bases and J gave up 4 bases; unmatched junction bases: 6. Germline V gene lookup returns CDR1 SGDLS and CDR2 YYNGEE. In DNA form, the CDR3 reads TGTGCCAGCAGCGTGGCACAGGGGGCGGCCTATGGCTACACCTTC. This sequence encodes CASSVAQGAAYGYTF.

This sequence joins TRBV20-1 and TRBJ2-3; no definite D call. The germline V gene encodes CDR1 DFQATT and CDR2 SNEGSKA (reference sequence). This CDR3 is 14 amino acids long. Trimming removed 6 bases at V and 1 base at J, with 14 bases between. CDR3 protein: CSADALTGTDTQYF. CDR3 nucleotide sequence: TGCAGTGCAGACGCCTTGACGGGCACAGATACGCAGTATTTT.

The CDR3 loop reads CASSQGPQGRYEQYF. In DNA form, the CDR3 reads TGCGCCAGCAGCCAAGGGCCCCAGGGACGATACGAGCAGTACTTC. The rearrangement joins TRBV4-3 to TRBJ2-7, with D perhaps given as TRBD1 or TRBD2 (5 bases each). Germline-derived CDR1 and CDR2 are LGHNA and YSLEER. Deletions cut 1 base from V and 4 bases from J, with 14 bases between. The CDR3 loop spans 15 amino acids.

The chain uses TRBV20-1 and TRBJ1-1; D gene uncertain. Looked up from germline, CDR1 is DFQATT and CDR2 is SNEGSKA (reference sequence). The CDR3 sequence is 15 residues long. The V and J ends lost 1 base and 5 bases respectively, with 17 bases between them. The CDR3 DNA reads as TGCAGTGCTAGAGGGGAGGAGCGGCCGGTGACTGAAGCTTTCTTT. Residues: CSARGEERPVTEAFF.

This clonotype appeared once. The V and J genes are TRBV20-1 and TRBJ2-7, with D possibly matching TRBD1 (6 bases). This CDR3 spans 14 amino acids. Trimming shortened V by 3 bases and J by 1 base, and 13 bases separated the two germline ends. Germline values: CDR1 DFQATT, CDR2 SNEGSKA (reference sequence). For the CDR3, the DNA is TGCAGTGCTAGGCCGGGACATTCTTCCTACGAGCAGTACTTC. This codes for CSARPGHSSYEQYF.

By share, this clonotype ranks as medium-sized. The chain joins TRBV24-1 to TRBJ2-1; 9 bases are shared with TRBD2. With 3 bases clipped from V and 4 bases from J, the junction kept 3 bases outside the gene matches. There are 15 residues in the CDR3. CDR1 and CDR2 from the germline V gene are KGHDR and SFDVKD. CDR3 residues: CATSDRTSGYNEQFF. The CDR3 nucleotides are TGTGCCACCAGTGATAGAACTAGCGGGTACAATGAGCAGTTCTTC.

In this sample, this clonotype turned up many times. This chain uses TRBV12-3 or TRBV12-4 with TRBJ2-5; D is undetermined. The CDR3 sequence is 12 residues long. Trimming removed 3 bases at V and 2 bases at J, with 4 bases between. CDR3 bases: TGTGCCAGCAGTTTGGGACAAGAGACCCAGTACTTC. Protein sequence: CASSLGQETQYF.

This clonotype was recorded many times. The chain has TRBV28 and TRBJ1-4; no clear D gene. The CDR3 runs to 12 residues. Trimming took off 2 bases at V and 11 bases at J, with 9 bases between the two ends. CDR1 and CDR2 from the germline V gene are MDHEN and SYDVKM. The CDR3 coding sequence is TGTGCCAGCAGTTTAGGCCTGGGGAAACTGTTTTTT. This translates into CASSLGLGKLFF.

The count of this clonotype is one. The J gene is TRBJ1-1, the V gene TRBV29-1, with a weak D call TRBD1 (5 bases). Trimming took off 8 bases at V and 1 base at J, with 17 bases between the two ends. This CDR3 is 14 amino acids long. Germline CDR1 is SQVTM and CDR2 is ANQGSEA. The CDR3 region has the DNA TGCAGCTATTACGGGGGGTTGGGGAACACTGAAGCTTTCTTT. It is translated as CSYYGGLGNTEAFF.

This clonotype was picked up many times. In DNA, the CDR3 is TGTGCCAGCGGGCTTACGGCGGCCCAGTACTTC. Protein sequence: CASGLTAAQYF. The chain uses TRBV12-3 or TRBV12-4 and TRBJ2-5, with D unresolved. The germline V and J ends were trimmed by 8 bases and 9 bases, with 13 bases remaining between them. The CDR3 consists of 11 residues.

The V and J genes are TRBV24-1 and TRBJ2-5, with 7 bases matching TRBD1. Germline V gives CDR1 KGHDR, CDR2 SFDVKD. The V and J ends lost 3 bases and 2 bases, in that order; junction bases with no gene match: 2. The CDR3 runs 14 residues. CDR3 DNA sequence: TGTGCCACCAGTGATAGGACAGGTCAAGAGACCCAGTACTTC. The encoded protein is CATSDRTGQETQYF.

A note on this clonotype: The CDR3 carries no conserved terminal phenylalanine or tryptophan, so it likely arises from a read error. The DNA is omitted, as the CDR3 cannot be located on it reliably, and the CDR3 follows TCRdb's listing. The chain is built from TRBV29-1 and TRBJ2-1. Germline CDR1 SQVTM, CDR2 ANQGSEA. The CDR3 is 11 amino acids in total, end residues counted. CDR3 sequence: CSALRPEELFL.